The source of this T cell receptor (beta chain) is a study of breast tumors, draining lymph nodes, adjacent tissues. Overall study results and limits: Luminal-like breast cancer showed significantly higher tumor–nontumor repertoire similarity than basal-like. The lymph node origin of tumor T cells was framed as consistent with a hypothesis, not demonstrated. Compared with lymph nodes, tumors were less diverse; compared with nontumor tissue, more. The data were judged consistent with most tumor T cells coming from lymph node and expanding in tumor.

This clonotype was seen only a few times. As yet, its antigen is unknown. Breast cancer patients provided tissue from their axillary draining lymph nodes. Germline loops: CDR1 LGHDT, CDR2 YNNKEL (reference sequence). V lost 4 bases to trimming and J lost 2 bases; unmatched junction nucleotides: 10. CDR3 size: 17 residues. TCRdb itself ran the multiplex PCR reads through MiXCR, one entry per CDR3 protein. The sample carries 150,000 to 200,000 distinct CDR3 sequences, 25% to 40% recorded once. The sample taken for sequencing was axillary lymph node tissue. The rearrangement uses TRBV3-1 and TRBJ2-5; TRBD2 aligns across 10 bases. The receptor was isolated from a female donor with breast cancer. Some clones in this sample may be carry-over from other donors' samples. CDR3 in amino acids: CASSPGETSGPQETQYF. CDR3 nucleotide sequence: TGTGCCAGCAGCCCGGGGGAGACTAGCGGGCCTCAAGAGACCCAGTACTTC.